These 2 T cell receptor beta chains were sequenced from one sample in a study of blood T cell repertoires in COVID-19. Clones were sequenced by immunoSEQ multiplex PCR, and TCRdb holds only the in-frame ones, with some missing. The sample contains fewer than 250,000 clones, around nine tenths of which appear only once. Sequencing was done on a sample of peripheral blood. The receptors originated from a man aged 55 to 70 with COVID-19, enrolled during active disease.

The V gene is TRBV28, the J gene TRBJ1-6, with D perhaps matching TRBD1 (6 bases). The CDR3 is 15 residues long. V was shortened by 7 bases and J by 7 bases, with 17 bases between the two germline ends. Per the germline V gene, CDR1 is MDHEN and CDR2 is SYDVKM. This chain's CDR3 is CASTMRGQGNSPLHF. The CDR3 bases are TGTGCCAGCACCATGCGGGGGCAGGGGAATTCACCCCTCCACTTT.

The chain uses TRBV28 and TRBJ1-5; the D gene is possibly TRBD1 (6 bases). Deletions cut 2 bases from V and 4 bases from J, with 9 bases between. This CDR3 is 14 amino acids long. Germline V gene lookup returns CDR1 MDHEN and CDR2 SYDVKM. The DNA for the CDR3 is TGTGCCAGCAGTTTAGTCGGACAGAATCAGCCCCAGCATTTT. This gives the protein CASSLVGQNQPQHF.